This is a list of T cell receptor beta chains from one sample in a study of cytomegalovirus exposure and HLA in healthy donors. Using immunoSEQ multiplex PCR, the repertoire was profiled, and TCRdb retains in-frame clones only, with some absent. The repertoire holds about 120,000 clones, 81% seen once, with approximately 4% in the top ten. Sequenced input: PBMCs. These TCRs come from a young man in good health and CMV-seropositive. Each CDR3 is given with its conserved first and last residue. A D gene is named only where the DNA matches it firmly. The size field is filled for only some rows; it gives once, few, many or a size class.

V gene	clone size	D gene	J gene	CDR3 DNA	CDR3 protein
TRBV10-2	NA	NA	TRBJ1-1	TGCGCCAGCAGTGAGTCTCCAGGCGCTGAAGCTTTCTTT	CASSESPGAEAFF
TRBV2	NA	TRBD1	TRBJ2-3	TGTGCCAGCAGGAAGGGGGCAAATACGCAGTATTTT	CASRKGANTQYF
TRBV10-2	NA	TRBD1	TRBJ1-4	TGCGCCAGCAGCGCGGGACAGGGAATTGCGGCTAATGAAAAACTGTTTTTT	CASSAGQGIAANEKLFF
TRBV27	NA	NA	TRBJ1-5	TGTGCCAGCAGTGACACTCCATCATCGCCCCAGCATTTT	CASSDTPSSPQHF
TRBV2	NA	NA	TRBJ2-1	TGTGCCAGCAGGGGAGCCGTGGTCGATGAGCAGTTCTTC	CASRGAVVDEQFF
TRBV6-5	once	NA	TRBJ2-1	TGTGCCAGCCGCCCGCGGAGGGCCGATTACAATGAGCAGTTCTTC	CASRPRRADYNEQFF
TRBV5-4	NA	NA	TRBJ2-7	TGTGCCAGCAGCTCACCGGGACAACCCTACGAGCAGTACTTC	CASSSPGQPYEQYF
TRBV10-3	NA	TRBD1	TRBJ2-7	TGTGCCATACACCGGGACAGGGACCACGAGCAGTACTTC	CAIHRDRDHEQYF
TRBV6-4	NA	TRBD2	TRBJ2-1	TGTGCCAGCAGTGGGACTAGCGGGGGGTTCAATGAGCAGTTCTTC	CASSGTSGGFNEQFF
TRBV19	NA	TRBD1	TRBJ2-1	TGTGCCAGTAGTATGACAGGGGTCATGTCTGAGCAGTTCTTC	CASSMTGVMSEQFF
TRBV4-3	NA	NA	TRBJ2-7	TGCGCCAGCAGCCATCCCAGCCGGGGTAGCTCCTACGAGCAGTACTTC	CASSHPSRGSSYEQYF
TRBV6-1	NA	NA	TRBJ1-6	TGTGCCAGCAGTGAAAAGTTTTTTGGGGCTAGCTCCTATAATTCACCCCTCCACTTT	CASSEKFFGASSYNSPLHF
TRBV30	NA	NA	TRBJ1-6	TGTGCCTGGAGTGTGAAGGGGTACTCACCCCTCCACTTT	CAWSVKGYSPLHF
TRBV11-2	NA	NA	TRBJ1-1	TGTGCCAGCAGCTCAACGGCAGGGAACACTGAAGCTTTCTTT	CASSSTAGNTEAFF
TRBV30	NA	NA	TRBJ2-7	TGTGCCTGGAGTGTAGTAGCAGGGGGGCCCTACGAGCAGTACTTC	CAWSVVAGGPYEQYF
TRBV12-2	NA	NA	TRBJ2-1	TGTGCAAGTCGCTTAGCAAGTAGGACAGGGGGCGCGGCAAGTCCTTACAATGAGCAGTTCTTC	CASRLASRTGGAASPYNEQFF
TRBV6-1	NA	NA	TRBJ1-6	TGTGCCAGCAGTGAAAACATTTTTCGTCCTTCACCCCTCCACTTT	CASSENIFRPSPLHF
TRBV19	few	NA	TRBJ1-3	TGTGCCAGTAAAAGGTACAGGGCCGGAAACACCATATATTTT	CASKRYRAGNTIYF